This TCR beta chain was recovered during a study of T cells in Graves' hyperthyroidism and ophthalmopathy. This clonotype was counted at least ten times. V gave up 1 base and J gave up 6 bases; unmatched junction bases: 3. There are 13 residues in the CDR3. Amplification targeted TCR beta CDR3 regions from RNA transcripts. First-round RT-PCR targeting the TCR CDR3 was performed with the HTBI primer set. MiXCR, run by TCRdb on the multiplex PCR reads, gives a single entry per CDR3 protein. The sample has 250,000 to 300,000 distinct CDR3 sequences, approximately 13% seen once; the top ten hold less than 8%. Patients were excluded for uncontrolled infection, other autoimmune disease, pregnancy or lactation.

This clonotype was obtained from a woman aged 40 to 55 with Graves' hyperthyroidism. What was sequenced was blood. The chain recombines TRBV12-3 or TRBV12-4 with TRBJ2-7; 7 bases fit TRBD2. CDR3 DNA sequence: TGTGCCAGCAGTTTAGGGGAGGGAGGCGAGCAGTACTTC. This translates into CASSLGEGGEQYF.